These 7 T cell receptor beta chains came from one sample sequenced in a study of T cell repertoires in cytomegalovirus infection. TCRdb re-derived calls from the reads in MiXCR, one entry per CDR3 protein. The repertoire holds 200,000 to 300,000 distinct CDR3 sequences, around 15% seen once, with around 9.5% in the top ten. The sample was PBMCs. Receptors originate from a human donor in good health (CMV status not recorded). Some clones in this sample may be carry-over from other donors' samples.

This clonotype occurred many times. CDR3 nucleotide sequence: TGTGCCAGCAGGAAGCTAGCGCCGGATACGCAGTATTTT. Translating gives CASRKLAPDTQYF. This chain links TRBV28 with TRBJ2-3; possible D gene TRBD2, 6 bases. This CDR3 is 13 amino acids long. CDR1 MDHEN and CDR2 SYDVKM come from the germline V gene. Trimming cost V 6 bases and J 6 bases, with 13 bases left between them.

V is TRBV6-1 and J is TRBJ2-7; D not resolved. The CDR3 spans 15 residues. Germline assignment: CDR1 MNHNS and CDR2 SASEGT. V was pared by 7 bases and J by 0 bases, with 16 bases between. The CDR3 sequence: CASTDVALGSYEQYF. In DNA form, the CDR3 reads TGTGCCAGCACCGACGTGGCCTTGGGCTCCTACGAGCAGTACTTC.

This clonotype was picked up a small number of times. This chain joins TRBV29-1 and TRBJ2-2, with D perhaps given as TRBD1 or TRBD2 (5 bases each). The V gene lost 6 bases and the J gene lost 5 bases, with 22 bases spanning the gap. Germline CDR1 and CDR2: SQVTM and ANQGSEA. The CDR3 has 16 residues. CDR3: CSVELSGTTITGELFF. CDR3 sequence (DNA): TGCAGCGTGGAACTGTCCGGGACGACTATTACCGGGGAGCTGTTTTTT.

A few counts support this clonotype. The chain carries TRBV5-1 and TRBJ1-1, with D uncertain. Trimming pared 4 bases from V and 8 bases from J, leaving 15 bases between. The CDR3 spans 13 residues. Germline CDR1 and CDR2: SGHRS and YFSETQ. This CDR3 reads CASSLWLGGEAFF. CDR3 DNA: TGCGCCAGCAGCCTGTGGTTGGGAGGCGAAGCTTTCTTT.

This clonotype has just a few counts. The gene calls are TRBV18 and TRBJ1-5; D might be TRBD1 (6 bases). The CDR3 is made up of 15 amino acids. Trimming stripped 5 bases from V and 3 bases from J, with 14 bases between. From germline, CDR1 is KGHSH and CDR2 LQKENI. CDR3 coding DNA: TGTGCCAGCTCATCCCAGGCGGGGGCCAATCAGCCCCAGCATTTT. As protein: CASSSQAGANQPQHF.

This clonotype was found a few times. The chain couples TRBV4-1 to TRBJ1-1, with a tentative D call TRBD1 (6 bases). Germline V gene sequence: CDR1 MGHRA, CDR2 YSYEKL. This CDR3 has 17 amino acids. The V gene lost 5 bases and the J gene lost 4 bases, with 23 bases spanning the gap. This CDR3 is CASSGSLWGQGSTEAFF. The DNA of the CDR3 is TGCGCCAGCAGCGGTAGCCTGTGGGGGCAGGGGAGCACTGAAGCTTTCTTT.

This clonotype was found many times. The chain employs TRBV15 and TRBJ2-7; D is undetermined. Trimming shortened V by 1 base and J by 6 bases, and 16 bases separated the two germline ends. This CDR3 region has 15 residues. From germline, CDR1 is LNHNV and CDR2 YYDKDF (reference sequence). The CDR3 loop reads CATSRGGGSTGEQYF. The CDR3 bases are TGTGCCACCAGCAGAGGTGGCGGATCGACGGGCGAGCAGTACTTC.